This TCR beta chain was captured by sequencing in a study of T-cell reconstitution after alpha-beta-depleted transplantation in children. Study observations and caveats: After transplant, high TCRbeta diversity at day 60 in some patients arose from surviving recipient T cells and thymic progenitors. After transplant, at about two months, alpha-beta T cells were reportedly derived from several hundred expanded graft clones. At one year after transplant, newly produced T cells mostly accounted for T-cell counts and diversity.

Remarks on this clonotype: Its antigen is not identified.

Preparation of the TCRbeta library was carried out with unique molecular identifiers. Each CDR3 protein gets one entry after TCRdb re-called the PCR reads with MiXCR. This table has fewer than 250,000 distinct CDR3 sequences, roughly 15% appearing once. This clonotype was sampled from a male patient under 10 years old who had a stem cell transplant for acute lymphoblastic leukemia, so the T cells may come from the graft donor. Sequencing was performed on PBMCs, mostly from graft donor cells, taken 360 days after TCRalphabeta/CD19-depleted stem cell transplant.

The CDR3 loop reads CASSLVSGTGGQPQHF. In DNA form, the CDR3 reads TGTGCCAGCAGTTTGGTCTCCGGGACAGGGGGTCAGCCCCAGCATTTT. The rearrangement joins TRBV12-3 or TRBV12-4 to TRBJ1-5; 11 bases line up with TRBD1. The CDR3 spans 16 residues. Germline trimming cut 3 bases from V and 6 bases from J; bases unmatched to any gene: 7.